This T cell receptor beta chain was sequenced in a study of T cells in Graves' hyperthyroidism and ophthalmopathy. In the study overall: Once the initial diagnosis was made, peripheral blood was obtained before any treatment.

Subjects with ophthalmopathy showed a Clinical Activity Score no lower than 3, a NOSPECS grade no lower than 4, and a duration shorter than 3 months. In regard to this clonotype: The antigen is unknown.

The germline gives CDR1 SGHAT, CDR2 FQNNGV. The CDR3 contains 13 residues. The V gene lost 8 bases and the J gene lost 5 bases, with 15 bases spanning the gap. Whole-study findings and limits: Ophthalmopathy could be told apart from stable hyperthyroidism with a 13 V-J model. Researchers found most expanded thyroid clonotypes above 0.001 in blood as well.

TCR beta CDR3 regions were amplified from RNA. Researchers ran a first-round RT-PCR on the TCR CDR3 using the HTBI primer set. TCRdb re-called the multiplex PCR reads through MiXCR, storing one row per CDR3 protein. Here the sample spans fewer than 450,000 distinct CDR3 sequences, more than 13% being singletons. The rearrangement joins TRBV11-2 to TRBJ2-5, with D perhaps matching TRBD2 (5 bases). Sequencing was done on a sample of blood. The receptor's source is a man aged 50 to 59 with Graves' ophthalmopathy. CDR3 protein: CASSGGRVETQYF. The CDR3 region has the DNA TGTGCCAGCTCCGGTGGGAGAGTGGAGACCCAGTACTTC. Full variable domain (outside the CDR3, taken from reference TRBV11-2 and TRBJ2-5): EAGVAQSPRYKIIEKRQSVAFWCNPISGHATLYWYQQILGQGPKLLIQFQNNGVVDDSQLPKDRFSAERLKGVDSTLKIQPAKLEDSAVYLCASSGGRVETQYFGPGTRLLVL.